Listed below are T cell receptor beta chains from one sample, sequenced in a study of blood T cell repertoires in COVID-19. Profiling relied on immunoSEQ multiplex PCR, and the TCRdb table lists in-frame clones only, not all of them. This table has some 490,000 clones, approximately 90% appearing once. Material for sequencing was PBMCs or T cells enriched from blood (not recorded which). The source is a woman aged 55-69 years who had recovered from COVID-19. The CDR3 runs from the conserved cysteine through the conserved F or W. The D gene is left open where the match is weak. The listing skips clone size in some rows; elsewhere it reads once, few, many or a size class.

TGTGCCAGCAGTTTATACTATAGCAATCAGCCCCAGCATTTT | CASSLYYSNQPQHF | TRBJ1-5 | TRBV27 | . | .
TGTGCCACGAAGTGGACGGGGAGCACAGATACGCAGTATTTT | CATKWTGSTDTQYF | TRBJ2-3 | TRBV19 | . | .
TGTGCCAGCACCTTGAAGACAGGGAGCATCTATGGCTACACCTTC | CASTLKTGSIYGYTF | TRBJ1-2 | TRBV28 | TRBD1 | .
TGTGCCAGCAGTTACCGGACAGGGACGGGAAAACTGTTTTTT | CASSYRTGTGKLFF | TRBJ1-4 | TRBV6-5 | TRBD1 | once
TGTGCCAGCAGCCAAGAATTCCTCGGGACGCGGGGGGGCCGGGAGACCCAGTACTTC | CASSQEFLGTRGGRETQYF | TRBJ2-5 | TRBV4-2 | TRBD2 | .
TGTGCCAGCAGCTTGCCTAATTCCTACGAGCAGTACTTC | CASSLPNSYEQYF | TRBJ2-7 | TRBV5-4 | . | .
TGCGCCAGCAGCCAAGAGGGCGGAGGTACAGATACGCAGTATTTT | CASSQEGGGTDTQYF | TRBJ2-3 | TRBV4-1 | . | .
TGTGCCAGCCCGGGTTTGCACTCGCATAGCAATCAGCCCCAGCATTTT | CASPGLHSHSNQPQHF | TRBJ1-5 | TRBV21-1 | . | .
TGTGCCAGCTCAGCCCGGGACAGTAATCAGCCCCAGCATTTT | CASSARDSNQPQHF | TRBJ1-5 | TRBV18 | TRBD1 | .
TGTGCCAGCAGTTTGACACAAAACTATGGCTACACCTTC | CASSLTQNYGYTF | TRBJ1-2 | TRBV12-3/TRBV12-4 | . | .
TGTGCCAGCAGCTTCAGACAGGGTGAGGGGAACACTGAAGCTTTCTTT | CASSFRQGEGNTEAFF | TRBJ1-1 | TRBV7-9 | TRBD1 | .
TGTGCCAGCAGTTTTCACAGGGTCAATTCACCCCTCCACTTT | CASSFHRVNSPLHF | TRBJ1-6 | TRBV27 | . | .
TGTGCCAGCAGTGAAGGACTAGCGGGGGGTGGGGATACGCAGTATTTT | CASSEGLAGGGDTQYF | TRBJ2-3 | TRBV2 | TRBD2 | .
TGTGCCAGTCGTGGGACAGGGGGCCCCGGGGAGCTGTTTTTT | CASRGTGGPGELFF | TRBJ2-2 | TRBV6-6 | TRBD1 | .
TGCAGTGCTTTCCGACAGGGCGAGCAGTACTTC | CSAFRQGEQYF | TRBJ2-7 | TRBV20-1 | TRBD1 | .
TGTGCCAGCAGCAGGACAGGGTTTAACACCGGGGAGCTGTTTTTT | CASSRTGFNTGELFF | TRBJ2-2 | TRBV6-2/TRBV6-3 | TRBD1 | .
TGTGCCAGCAGCTTAATGTACGGGGGCAATGAGCAGTTCTTC | CASSLMYGGNEQFF | TRBJ2-1 | TRBV11-2 | . | .
TGTGCCAGCAGCCAAGGGGGGGGCTCCAAGCATTTT | CASSQGGGSKHF | TRBJ1-5 | TRBV14 | . | .
TGCGCCAGCAGCAGAACCGGGACAGGTGGGAATGAGCAGTTCTTC | CASSRTGTGGNEQFF | TRBJ2-1 | TRBV5-1 | TRBD1 | .
TGCGCCAGCAGCTTCGGACAGGGCAGCTCCTACGAGCAGTACTTC | CASSFGQGSSYEQYF | TRBJ2-7 | TRBV5-1 | TRBD1 | .
TGTGCCACCAGCAGAGGGGAAGGGGAACGAGATACGCAGTATTTT | CATSRGEGERDTQYF | TRBJ2-3 | TRBV15 | . | few
TGCGCCAGCAGCTTGGCGGCAGGGCGAACCGGGGAGCTGTTTTTT | CASSLAAGRTGELFF | TRBJ2-2 | TRBV5-1 | . | .
TGTGCCAGTAGACGGGTGATGGTTGAAAAACTGTTTTTT | CASRRVMVEKLFF | TRBJ1-4 | TRBV19 | . | .
TGTGCCAGCAGTGAACAGGGGAACACTAATGAAAAACTGTTTTTT | CASSEQGNTNEKLFF | TRBJ1-4 | TRBV2 | . | .
TGTGCCAGCAGCCAACGGGACAGGGATCAGCCCCAGCATTTT | CASSQRDRDQPQHF | TRBJ1-5 | TRBV3-1/TRBV3-2 | TRBD1 | .
TGTGCCAGCAGCTTCATGACAGGGACCGGGCCCCAGCATTTT | CASSFMTGTGPQHF | TRBJ1-5 | TRBV5-6 | TRBD1 | .
TGTGCCAGCAGTCGCCGGGGTAACAATGAGCAGTTCTTC | CASSRRGNNEQFF | TRBJ2-1 | TRBV6-6 | . | .
TGTGCCAGCAGTGTCGTTAATGAAAAACTGTTTTTT | CASSVVNEKLFF | TRBJ1-4 | TRBV2 | . | .
TGTGCCAGCAGCCTCGGGGGGGCGTTCTCCTACGAGCAGTACTTC | CASSLGGAFSYEQYF | TRBJ2-7 | TRBV6-5 | TRBD2 | few
TGTGCCAGCAGTGGCGGGACCGGGACCTCACATCGAGACACCGGGGAGCTGTTTTTT | CASSGGTGTSHRDTGELFF | TRBJ2-2 | TRBV6-1 | . | .
TGTGCCACCAGCAGAGATCACGGGACAGAGAGCCAACACGGGGAGCTGTTTTTT | CATSRDHGTESQHGELFF | TRBJ2-2 | TRBV15 | TRBD1 | .
TGTGCCAGCAGCAGGGTCCTTCCCACAGATACGCAGTATTTT | CASSRVLPTDTQYF | TRBJ2-3 | TRBV2 | . | .
TGTGCCAGCAGCTGGTCAGGGTACAATGAGCAGTTCTTC | CASSWSGYNEQFF | TRBJ2-1 | TRBV7-2 | . | .
TGTGCCAGCAGCCAAGCCCCGTTCTATGGCTACACCTTC | CASSQAPFYGYTF | TRBJ1-2 | TRBV3-1/TRBV3-2 | . | .
TGTGCCTGGAGTGTACAGGGGGGGAACACTGAAGCTTTCTTT | CAWSVQGGNTEAFF | TRBJ1-1 | TRBV30 | TRBD1 | .
TGTGCCAGCAGTCCAAACCAGGGTATACAAGCTTTCTTT | CASSPNQGIQAFF | TRBJ1-1 | TRBV6-5 | . | .
TGTGCCAGCAGCCCGGGACAGGGAGGGGAAAAACTGTTTTTT | CASSPGQGGEKLFF | TRBJ1-4 | TRBV7-7 | TRBD1 | .
TGTGCCAGTAACCCGGACAGTTCCTCTGGAAACACCATATATTTT | CASNPDSSSGNTIYF | TRBJ1-3 | TRBV19 | . | few
TGTGCCAGTAGTATAGATCGGGGGTTTAGCACAGATACGCAGTATTTT | CASSIDRGFSTDTQYF | TRBJ2-3 | TRBV19 | . | .
TGTGCCAGCAGCGACAGGGAGGCGGGCTACACCTTC | CASSDREAGYTF | TRBJ1-2 | TRBV13 | TRBD1 | .
TGTGCCAGCAGCGGTGGCCTAGCCTCCCTTAATACGCAGTATTTT | CASSGGLASLNTQYF | TRBJ2-3 | TRBV9 | . | .
TGTGCCAGCAGCCCCTTGGAGGGTTGGAGAAACACCATATATTTT | CASSPLEGWRNTIYF | TRBJ1-3 | TRBV14 | . | .
TGTGCCAGTAGTATACGGTGGCAGGGGGGCACTGAAGCTTTCTTT | CASSIRWQGGTEAFF | TRBJ1-1 | TRBV19 | TRBD1 | .
TGCGCCAGCAGCTTGGCCACCAGGGGACACGAATATACTGAAGCTTTCTTT | CASSLATRGHEYTEAFF | TRBJ1-1 | TRBV5-1 | . | .
TGCGCCAGCAGCCCCTACTCGGGACAGGGTCAGCCCCAGCATTTT | CASSPYSGQGQPQHF | TRBJ1-5 | TRBV5-1 | TRBD1 | once
TGTGCCAGCTCACCGCCCGGACAGGCTAACTATGGCTACACCTTC | CASSPPGQANYGYTF | TRBJ1-2 | TRBV18 | TRBD1 | .
TGTGCCTGGACCCAACAGGGAAATCCGGGGGCCAACGTCCTGACTTTC | CAWTQQGNPGANVLTF | TRBJ2-6 | TRBV30 | . | .
TGTGCCAGCAGTTCGTGGGACAGTTCGGGTGGAAACACCATATATTTT | CASSSWDSSGGNTIYF | TRBJ1-3 | TRBV6-5 | TRBD1 | .
TGCGCCAGCAGCTTGGCCGGGGGGAGCACAGATACGCAGTATTTT | CASSLAGGSTDTQYF | TRBJ2-3 | TRBV5-1 | TRBD2 | once
TGTGCCAGCAGTTACACCGGGACAGGGGGGGAACCCCAGCATTTT | CASSYTGTGGEPQHF | TRBJ1-5 | TRBV6-5 | TRBD1 | .
TGTGCCAGCAGCTCGGGACTAGCGGGGGGGCTTGGGCAGTTCTTC | CASSSGLAGGLGQFF | TRBJ2-1 | TRBV7-2 | TRBD2 | .
TGCGCCAGCAGCCAAGATGGAGGCACCGGGGAGCTGTTTTTT | CASSQDGGTGELFF | TRBJ2-2 | TRBV4-1 | . | .
TGTGCCAGCAGTGACTACCTAGGCTCCTACAATGAGCAGTTCTTC | CASSDYLGSYNEQFF | TRBJ2-1 | TRBV2 | . | .
TGTGCCAGCAGCCAAGGCGGGACAGGGGTTGGTGAGACCCAGTACTTC | CASSQGGTGVGETQYF | TRBJ2-5 | TRBV11-3 | TRBD1 | .
TGCGCCAGCAGCCCAGACCCGGACAGGGGGTTCGGCGGCTACACCTTC | CASSPDPDRGFGGYTF | TRBJ1-2 | TRBV5-1 | TRBD1 | .
TGCGCCAGCAGCTCTACAGCTCCTGGAGGCTACACCTTC | CASSSTAPGGYTF | TRBJ1-2 | TRBV5-1 | . | .
TGTGCCAGCAGCCGCTACTACAATGAGCAGTTCTTC | CASSRYYNEQFF | TRBJ2-1 | TRBV3-1/TRBV3-2 | . | .
TGCGCCAGCACTGCGGGGAGGAATTCACCCCTCCACTTT | CASTAGRNSPLHF | TRBJ1-6 | TRBV5-1 | . | .
TGTGCCAGCAGCTTGGGGCCAGGGACAGTCGACTCCTACGAGCAGTACTTC | CASSLGPGTVDSYEQYF | TRBJ2-7 | TRBV5-6 | TRBD1 | .
TGTGCCAGCAGCCGGACAGGCTATGGCTACACCTTC | CASSRTGYGYTF | TRBJ1-2 | TRBV7-9 | TRBD1 | .